Below, 6 T cell receptor beta chains from the same sample are listed, as sequenced in a study of T-cell reconstitution after alpha-beta-depleted transplantation in children. Unique molecular identifiers were used to barcode this TCRbeta library. Each CDR3 protein gets one entry after TCRdb re-called the PCR reads with MiXCR. The data contain around 200,000 distinct CDR3 sequences, around 9.9% of them singletons. The sequencing used PBMCs, collected before TCRalphabeta/CD19-depleted stem cell transplant. These receptor sequences come from a child under three years old with acute myeloid leukemia, due to receive a stem cell transplant.

This clonotype was seen at least ten times. The rearrangement links TRBV11-2 to TRBJ2-2; D tentatively fits TRBD1 or TRBD2 (5 bases each). The CDR3 runs 13 residues. V lost 2 bases to trimming and J lost 6 bases, with 7 bases between them. Germline V gives CDR1 SGHAT, CDR2 FQNNGV. In nucleotides, the CDR3 is TGTGCCAGCAGCTTAAGAGGGGCCGGGGAGCTGTTTTTT. This translates into CASSLRGAGELFF.

This clonotype was observed many times. The chain recombines TRBV6-5 with TRBJ2-7, with 10 bases lining up with TRBD2. This CDR3 spans 15 amino acids. With 8 bases clipped from V and 2 bases from J, the junction kept 9 bases outside the gene matches. Looked up from germline, CDR1 is MNHEY and CDR2 is SVGAGI. CDR3 coding DNA: TGTGCCAGCGGCCGACTACTAGCGGGGCCCTACGAGCAGTACTTC. As protein: CASGRLLAGPYEQYF.

This clonotype was counted at least ten times. The V gene is TRBV4-2, the J gene TRBJ2-1; no reliable D call. CDR3 length: 15 residues. From germline, CDR1 is LGHNA and CDR2 YNFKEQ. V lost 0 bases and J 0 bases, leaving 6 bases between the germline ends. CDR3 residues: CASSQDKNSYNEQFF. CDR3 DNA: TGTGCCAGCAGCCAAGACAAAAACTCCTACAATGAGCAGTTCTTC.

This clonotype was seen at least ten times. This chain uses TRBV18 with TRBJ1-6, with D maybe TRBD1 (6 bases). The CDR3 has 13 residues. The V gene's germline CDR1 is KGHSH and CDR2 LQKENI. Trimming shortened V by 5 bases and J by 7 bases, and 9 bases separated the two germline ends. The CDR3 region has the DNA TGTGCCAGCTCATCGGACAGAAATTCACCCCTCCACTTT. Amino acid sequence: CASSSDRNSPLHF. Full variable domain (rest looked up from reference TRBV18 and TRBJ1-6): NAGVMQNPRHLVRRRGQEARLRCSPMKGHSHVYWYRQLPEEGLKFMVYLQKENIIDESGMPKERFSAEFPKEGPSILRIQQVVRGDSAAYFCASSSDRNSPLHFGNGTRLTVT.

This clonotype was picked up many times. The V and J genes are TRBV7-6 and TRBJ1-6; TRBD1 aligns across 7 bases. CDR1 is SGHVS, CDR2 FNYEAQ, per germline. The CDR3 runs 12 residues. V was pared by 2 bases and J by 14 bases, with 3 bases of the junction left unmatched. The CDR3 DNA reads as TGTGCCAGCAGCTTACAGGGGGTTACCCTCCACTTT. This encodes CASSLQGVTLHF.

This clonotype was recorded at least ten times. The rearrangement links TRBV11-2 to TRBJ1-1, with D unresolved. The CDR3 is made up of 14 amino acids. V shed 1 base and J shed 6 bases, with 12 bases lying between them. Germline V lookup: CDR1 SGHAT, CDR2 FQNNGV. This CDR3 reads CASSLVGGTAEAFF. The CDR3 DNA reads as TGTGCCAGCAGCTTAGTGGGCGGAACGGCTGAAGCTTTCTTT.